What follows describes a single T cell receptor beta chain. As yet, its antigen is unknown. The assay was immunoSEQ multiplex PCR, and TCRdb's table has in-frame clones only and misses some. The sample records 70,000 to 90,000 clones, roughly 89% being singletons. The data stem from a study of OX40 agonist ivuxolimab in advanced cancers. Overall study results and limits: Partial responders receiving 0.1-3.0 mg/kg showed among the lowest clonal expansion.

V was cut by 4 bases and J by 1 base, with 6 bases left in between. The CDR3 runs 13 residues. Germline CDR1 reads SGHTA; CDR2 reads FQGTGA. With autoimmune disease history or systemic immunosuppression, patients were excluded. The receptor comes from an adult with an advanced solid tumor such as melanoma, head and neck, liver or kidney cancer. The sequences come from CD4+ or CD8+ T cells sorted from blood, collected in a trial of the OX40 agonist ivuxolimab. The rearrangement uses TRBV7-3 and TRBJ2-3; D uncertain. CDR3 residues: CASSWAGTDTQYF. Written as DNA, the CDR3 is TGTGCCAGCAGCTGGGCGGGCACAGATACGCAGTATTTT.